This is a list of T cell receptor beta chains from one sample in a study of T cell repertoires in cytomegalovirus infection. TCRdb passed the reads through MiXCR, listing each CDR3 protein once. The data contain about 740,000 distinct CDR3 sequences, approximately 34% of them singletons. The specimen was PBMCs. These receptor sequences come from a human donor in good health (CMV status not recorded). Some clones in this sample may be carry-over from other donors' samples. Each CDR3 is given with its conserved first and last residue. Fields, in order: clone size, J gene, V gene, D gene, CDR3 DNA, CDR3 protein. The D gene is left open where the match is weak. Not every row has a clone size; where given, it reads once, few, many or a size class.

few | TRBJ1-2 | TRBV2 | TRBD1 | TGTGCCAGCAGTAAAATCGGGACAGGGCGATTCAATTATGGCTACACCTTC | CASSKIGTGRFNYGYTF
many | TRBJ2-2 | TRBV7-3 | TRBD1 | TGTGCCAGCAGCTTCGGGACAGGGGGAACCGGGGAGCTGTTTTTT | CASSFGTGGTGELFF
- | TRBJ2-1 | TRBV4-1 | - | TGCGCCAGCAGCCCGCGCCATACTAGTTCCGGATTCAATGAGCAGTTCTTC | CASSPRHTSSGFNEQFF
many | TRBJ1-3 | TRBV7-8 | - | TGTGCCAGCAGCTTAACCTCTGGAAACACCATATATTTT | CASSLTSGNTIYF
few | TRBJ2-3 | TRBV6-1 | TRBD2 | TGTGCCAGCAAACTGCGGGGGTACGGGAAAAGCACAGATACGCAGTATTTT | CASKLRGYGKSTDTQYF
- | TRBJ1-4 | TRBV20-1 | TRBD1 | TGCAGTGCTAGGCAAACCGGGACAGGCAATGAAAAACTGTTTTTT | CSARQTGTGNEKLFF
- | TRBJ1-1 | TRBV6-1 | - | TGTGCCAGCAGTGAGGGTCCCGCGACGCGTCGTGCGGGAGCTTTCTTT | CASSEGPATRRAGAFF
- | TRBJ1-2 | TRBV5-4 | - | TGTGCCAGCAGCATACAGGTTCCCCTAAACTATGGCTACACCTTC | CASSIQVPLNYGYTF
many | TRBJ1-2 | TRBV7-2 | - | TGTGCCAGCAGCTTTTGGGGGGCGGTCCGGGGCTACACCTTC | CASSFWGAVRGYTF
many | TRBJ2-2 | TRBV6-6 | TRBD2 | TGTGCCAGCAGTTACCTCGCTAGCGGGGTCAGAGATAACACCGGGGAGCTGTTTTTT | CASSYLASGVRDNTGELFF
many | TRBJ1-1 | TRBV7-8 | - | TGTGCCAGCAGCTTAGGCAGGGGCCCCGAGGGTACTGAAGCTTTCTTT | CASSLGRGPEGTEAFF
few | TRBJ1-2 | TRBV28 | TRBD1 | TGTGCCAGCAGTTCGGGGACAGGCGTCTATGGCTACACCTTC | CASSSGTGVYGYTF
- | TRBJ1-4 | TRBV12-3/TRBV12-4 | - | TGTGCCAGCAGTATGACAGGTTTAGGGAGAAATGAAAAACTGTTTTTT | CASSMTGLGRNEKLFF
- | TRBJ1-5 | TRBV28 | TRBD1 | TGTGCCAGCAATCCTCGACAGGGGGCTTATCAGCCCCAGCATTTT | CASNPRQGAYQPQHF
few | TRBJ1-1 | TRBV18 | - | TGTGCCAGCTCACCAGACAGCTTAAGGAACACTGAAGCTTTCTTT | CASSPDSLRNTEAFF
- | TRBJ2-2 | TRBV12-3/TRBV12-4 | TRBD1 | TGTGCCAGCAGTCGATCCGGGACAGAGAACACCGGGGAGCTGTTTTTT | CASSRSGTENTGELFF
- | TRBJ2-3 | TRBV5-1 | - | TGCGCCAGCAGCTTTTACCGCACAGATACGCAGTATTTT | CASSFYRTDTQYF
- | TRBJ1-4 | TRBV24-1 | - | TGTGCCACCAGTTACCCCAGGGCAACTAATGAAAAACTGTTTTTT | CATSYPRATNEKLFF
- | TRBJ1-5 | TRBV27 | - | TGTGCCAGCAGTTTAACACCACTGACAAATCAGCCCCAGCATTTT | CASSLTPLTNQPQHF
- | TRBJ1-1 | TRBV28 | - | TGTGCCAGCGGATTAAGAGGATCGAACACTGAAGCTTTCTTT | CASGLRGSNTEAFF